This passage covers 21 T cell receptor beta chains from one sample sequenced in a study of T cell responses to AZD1222 COVID-19 vaccine. The method was immunoSEQ multiplex PCR; TCRdb's version includes in-frame clones alone and lacks a portion of them. This sample carries 130,000 to 150,000 clones, around 94% of them seen once, and the ten largest clones take around 12%. Sample: peripheral blood, taken after recovery from COVID-19. Every receptor here comes from an adult who had recovered from COVID-19.

The genes are TRBV7-9 and TRBJ1-2, with 9 positions matching TRBD1. Germline V gene sequence: CDR1 SEHNR, CDR2 FQNEAQ (reference sequence). The CDR3 covers 15 residues. V shed 2 bases and J 5 bases; nucleotides not matched to a gene: 6. CDR3 region: CASSLPRTGDYGYTF. CDR3 DNA: TGTGCCAGCAGCTTACCGAGGACAGGGGATTATGGCTACACCTTC. The full variable domain, rest sourced from reference TRBV7-9 and TRBJ1-2, is DTGVSQNPRHKITKRGQNVTFRCDPISEHNRLYWYRQTLGQGPEFLTYFQNEAQLEKSRLLSDRFSAERPKGSFSTLEIQRTEQGDSAMYLCASSLPRTGDYGYTFGSGTRLTVV.

CDR3 in amino acids: CASSARDRGAGELFF. The CDR3 DNA is TGTGCCAGCAGCGCCCGGGACAGGGGGGCCGGGGAGCTGTTTTTT. The genes are TRBV9 and TRBJ2-2; 11 bases are a match to TRBD1. Per the germline V gene, CDR1 is SGDLS and CDR2 is YYNGEE. V dropped 3 bases and J dropped 6; count of bases not matched to a gene: 4. This CDR3 contains 15 residues.

The CDR3 here is CASSPTPYGYTF. CDR3 bases: TGTGCCAGCAGCCCCACCCCCTATGGCTACACCTTC. The chain joins TRBV6-2 or TRBV6-3 to TRBJ1-2; D is uncertain. In germline, CDR1 is MNHEY, CDR2 SVGEGT. Trimming removed 6 bases from V and 4 bases from J, with 9 bases in between. CDR3 length equals 12 residues.

The chain joins TRBV7-3 to TRBJ2-5; 7 bases map to TRBD1. The germline V gene has CDR1 SGHTA and CDR2 FQGTGA. The junction had 5 bases not matched to a gene; V was cut back by 0 bases and J by 7 bases. This CDR3 spans 14 amino acids. DNA for the CDR3: TGTGCCAGCAGCTTAACGCCAGGGGACAGGACCCAGTACTTC. Protein product: CASSLTPGDRTQYF.

The V and J genes are TRBV29-1 and TRBJ2-7; D perhaps matches TRBD2 (6 bases). The CDR3 contains 12 residues. Trimming pared 5 bases from V and 4 bases from J, leaving 12 bases between. Per the germline V gene, CDR1 is SQVTM and CDR2 is ANQGSEA. DNA for the CDR3: TGCAGCGTTCGTAGTCTAGCGTACGAGCAGTACTTC. This encodes CSVRSLAYEQYF.

The table lists this clone with a few counts. The J gene is TRBJ2-5, the V gene TRBV29-1; 11 bases align to TRBD2. CDR3 size: 15 residues. The V gene's germline CDR1 is SQVTM and CDR2 ANQGSEA. V shed 3 bases and J 7 bases; nucleotides not matched to a gene: 10. The CDR3 DNA follows: TGCAGCGTTGATTTAGGGACTAGCGGTTCCGGGACCCAGTACTTC. Translated: CSVDLGTSGSGTQYF.

The CDR3 DNA sequence: TGCAGCGTTGGGGACAGTGCCCAGTACTTC. Amino acids: CSVGDSAQYF. The chain recombines TRBV29-1 with TRBJ2-5, with 7 bases lining up with TRBD1. Germline V gene sequence: CDR1 SQVTM, CDR2 ANQGSEA. V trimming: 4 bases; J trimming: 9 bases; junction bases outside the gene matches: 2. The CDR3 contains 10 residues.

This chain joins TRBV11-2 and TRBJ2-1; the match to TRBD2 covers 9 bases. The CDR3 totals 17 residues. In germline, CDR1 is SGHAT, CDR2 FQNNGV. V was pared by 10 bases and J by 0 bases, with 13 bases of the junction left unmatched. CDR3 sequence: CATRGREGYSSYNEQFF. The CDR3 coding sequence is TGTGCCACCCGGGGGCGGGAGGGATATAGCTCCTACAATGAGCAGTTCTTC.

This clone was counted a single time. This chain joins TRBV7-8 and TRBJ2-2, with D hard to call. Trimming shortened V by 1 base and J by 0 bases, and 6 bases separated the two germline ends. From germline, CDR1 is SGHVS and CDR2 FQNEAQ. The CDR3 runs 15 residues. The CDR3 region has the DNA TGTGCCAGCAGCTTAGGAAGAACGAACACCGGGGAGCTGTTTTTT. This encodes CASSLGRTNTGELFF. Based on the CDR3 plus reference TRBV7-8 and TRBJ2-2, the full variable domain is GAGVSQSPRYKVAKRGQDVALRCDPISGHVSLFWYQQALGQGPEFLTYFQNEAQLDKSGLPSDRFFAERPEGSVSTLKIQRTQQEDSAVYLCASSLGRTNTGELFFGEGSRLTVL.

To note about this clone: Other DNA sequences in this specimen translate into the identical CDR3. The chain employs TRBV6-4 and TRBJ1-1; D unresolved. The V end lost 0 bases, the J end lost 1 base, and 3 bases lay between the germline ends. Germline V gene lookup returns CDR1 MRHNA and CDR2 SNTAGT. The CDR3 loop spans 13 amino acids. The CDR3 spells CASSDSANTEAFF. CDR3 DNA sequence: TGTGCCAGCAGTGACTCTGCGAACACTGAAGCTTTCTTT.

The chain combines TRBV30 with TRBJ2-1; TRBD2 agrees at 10 bases. The CDR3 contains 18 residues. With V trimmed by 4 bases and J by 12 bases, 24 bases remained unmatched. CDR1 is GTSNPN, CDR2 SVGIG, per germline (reference sequence). The CDR3 coding sequence is TGTGCCTGGACCTCCCCCGGGGCTAGCGGGAGACCGCAACGGGTGCAGTTCTTC. Residues: CAWTSPGASGRPQRVQFF.

V and J are TRBV28 and TRBJ1-1; a weak D match, TRBD1 (6 bases). Germline CDR1 and CDR2: MDHEN and SYDVKM. The CDR3 covers 15 residues. Trimming took off 1 base at V and 8 bases at J, with 17 bases between the two ends. CDR3 bases: TGTGCCAGCAGTTTATACGCGACAGGCTTGGTGGAAGCTTTCTTT. It specifies CASSLYATGLVEAFF.

V and J are TRBV6-6 and TRBJ2-1; D gene unclear. Germline V gene data show CDR1 as MNHNY and CDR2 as SVGAGI (reference sequence). The CDR3 has 11 residues. V shed 6 bases and J shed 10 bases, with 10 bases lying between them. CDR3 DNA sequence: TGTGCCAGCAGCTCGAGTTACGAGCAGTTCTTC. It specifies CASSSSYEQFF.

This clone was seen only a few times. J is TRBJ1-4 and V is TRBV2, with 10 positions matching TRBD1. Per germline, CDR1 SNHLY and CDR2 FYNNEI. There are 15 residues in the CDR3. V trimming: 1 base; J trimming: 5 bases; junction bases outside the gene matches: 1. In DNA form, the CDR3 reads TGTGCCAGCAGTGAAGTGGGACAGGGGAATGAAAAACTGTTTTTT. Protein product: CASSEVGQGNEKLFF. Combining the CDR3 with reference TRBV2 and TRBJ1-4 gives the whole variable domain EPEVTQTPSHQVTQMGQEVILRCVPISNHLYFYWYRQILGQKVEFLVSFYNNEISEKSEIFDDQFSVERPDGSNFTLKIRSTKLEDSAMYFCASSEVGQGNEKLFFGSGTQLSVL.

The genes are TRBV27 and TRBJ2-7; D ambiguous. This CDR3 contains 11 residues. V lost 4 bases, J lost 5 bases, and 6 bases lay in between. The germline V gene has CDR1 MNHEY and CDR2 SMNVEV (reference sequence). Written as DNA, the CDR3 is TGTGCCAGCAGTTCCATCCACGAGCAGTACTTC. It is translated as CASSSIHEQYF.

CDR3: CASSLVDRGTGELFF. For the CDR3, the DNA is TGTGCCAGCAGCTTGGTCGACAGGGGCACCGGGGAGCTGTTTTTT. This chain uses TRBV5-6 with TRBJ2-2, with TRBD1 identical over 8 bases. The CDR3 runs 15 residues. Trimming at V came to 0 bases and at J to 4 bases, leaving 2 bases not matched to a gene. The germline V gene has CDR1 SGHDT and CDR2 YYEEEE.

The chain combines TRBV19 with TRBJ2-7; TRBD1 aligns across 8 bases. The CDR3 extends over 16 amino acids. With 5 bases clipped from V and 3 bases from J, the junction kept 12 bases outside the gene matches. CDR1 and CDR2 (germline): LNHDA, SQIVND (reference sequence). The CDR3 bases are TGTGCCAGTAGTCAATGGGACAGGCCAACCAACTACGAGCAGTACTTC. The encoded protein is CASSQWDRPTNYEQYF.

The rearrangement joins TRBV25-1 to TRBJ2-1; 7 bases match TRBD2. The germline CDR1 and CDR2 sequences are MGHDK and SYGVNS. CDR3 length: 15 residues. The trim removed 6 bases at V and 2 bases at J, leaving 7 bases unmatched. CDR3 in DNA: TGTGCCAGCAGGGGAGGGGAGGGACCCTACAATGAGCAGTTCTTC. It codes for CASRGGEGPYNEQFF.

The rearrangement joins TRBV5-6 to TRBJ2-5; 11 bases match TRBD2. Trimming at V came to 3 bases and at J to 1 base, leaving 5 bases not matched to a gene. This CDR3 is built from 16 residues. The germline gives CDR1 SGHDT, CDR2 YYEEEE. In DNA, the CDR3 is TGTGCCAGCAGCTCCCCGACTAGCGGGACCCAAGAGACCCAGTACTTC. The encoded protein is CASSSPTSGTQETQYF.

This chain joins TRBV4-1 and TRBJ1-2; D possibly corresponds to TRBD1 (6 bases). CDR3 size: 15 residues. With 0 bases removed from V and 7 bases from J, the gap between germline ends came to 15 bases. CDR1 and CDR2 (germline): MGHRA, YSYEKL. CDR3 in DNA: TGCGCCAGCAGCCAAGATAGGGGGGCCCGGAGTGGCTACACCTTC. This translates into CASSQDRGARSGYTF.

This clone has only one observation. This chain joins TRBV6-5 and TRBJ2-7; TRBD1 aligns across 10 bases. The CDR3 consists of 14 residues. V lost 8 bases to trimming and J lost 7 bases; unmatched junction nucleotides: 11. Germline lookup yields CDR1 MNHEY and CDR2 SVGAGI. This CDR3 reads CASSGTGVLEEQYF. CDR3 DNA: TGTGCCAGCTCCGGGACAGGGGTCCTAGAGGAGCAGTACTTC.